This T cell receptor (beta chain) is from a study of blood T cell repertoires in COVID-19. Across the whole study: T cells, B-cell-depleted T cells, or PBMCs supplied cDNA or gDNA.

Trimming took off 6 bases at V and 2 bases at J, with 14 bases between the two ends. CDR1 and CDR2 (germline): DFQATT, SNEGSKA (reference sequence). The CDR3 is 14 residues long. Produced via immunoSEQ multiplex PCR; TCRdb's table is partial and in-frame only. The repertoire holds under 150,000 clones, with approximately 85% as singletons. The genes are TRBV20-1 and TRBJ1-3; tentatively, D is TRBD1 (6 bases). The sequencing sample was made of peripheral blood. This clonotype was sampled from a man older than 75 with acute or convalescent COVID-19. Written as DNA, the CDR3 is TGCAGTGCCAGTAGGGGGTCAGCTGGAAACACCATATATTTT. Its translation: CSASRGSAGNTIYF.